These 7 T cell receptor beta chains share one sample of origin, sequenced in a study of cytotoxic CD8 clonotypes in ibrutinib-treated CLL. Method: immunoSEQ multiplex PCR; TCRdb's copy keeps in-frame clones and lacks some. The table shows 60,000 to 65,000 clones, with roughly 57% occurring only once. The material was PBMCs, obtained after 12 months of ibrutinib treatment. The receptors were gathered from a human donor with chronic lymphocytic leukemia.

CDR3 in amino acids: CASSLGLAGGPGANVLTF. CDR3 sequence (DNA): TGTGCCAGCAGCTTGGGACTAGCGGGGGGGCCTGGGGCCAACGTCCTGACTTTC. The rearrangement joins TRBV5-8 to TRBJ2-6, with 14 bases identical to TRBD2. V lost 0 bases to trimming and J lost 2 bases; unmatched junction nucleotides: 1. This CDR3 is built from 18 residues. Looked up from germline, CDR1 is SGHTS and CDR2 is YDEGEE.

This sequence joins TRBV6-1 and TRBJ1-1; TRBD1 matches at 9 bases. CDR3 size: 15 residues. The germline V gene has CDR1 MNHNS and CDR2 SASEGT. V was pared by 7 bases and J by 7 bases, with 13 bases of the junction left unmatched. The CDR3 coding sequence is TGTGCCAGCACAGACCCCGGGACAGGGAGATTTGAAGCTTTCTTT. Translating gives CASTDPGTGRFEAFF.

The chain recombines TRBV28 with TRBJ1-2, with D unclear. This CDR3 spans 12 amino acids. V lost 6 bases, J lost 7 bases, and 12 bases lay in between. The germline V gene encodes CDR1 MDHEN and CDR2 SYDVKM. CDR3 DNA sequence: TGTGCCAGCAGCCAACCAGGAGCTGGCTACACCTTC. Translation: CASSQPGAGYTF.

The chain carries TRBV15 and TRBJ2-7; D not certain. Germline CDR1 is LNHNV and CDR2 is YYDKDF (reference sequence). Trimming took off 5 bases at V and 0 bases at J, with 8 bases between the two ends. The CDR3 runs 13 residues. In DNA, the CDR3 is TGTGCCACCAGCCAGGACGTCTCCTACGAGCAGTACGTC. This codes for CATSQDVSYEQYV.

The chain recombines TRBV19 with TRBJ1-1; D ambiguous. Trimming shortened V by 2 bases and J by 1 base, and 11 bases separated the two germline ends. CDR1 and CDR2 (germline): LNHDA, SQIVND (reference sequence). The CDR3 is 15 residues long. The CDR3 nucleotides are TGTGCCAGTAGTATATCCCTACTACAGAACACTGAAGCTTTCTTT. It translates to CASSISLLQNTEAFF.

This clone has a count of ten or more. The V gene is TRBV15, the J gene TRBJ2-7; no reliable D call. The CDR3 is 13 residues long. The V gene lost 3 bases and the J gene lost 2 bases, with 8 bases spanning the gap. Looked up from germline, CDR1 is LNHNV and CDR2 is YYDKDF (reference sequence). The CDR3 DNA is TGTGCCACCAGCAGGTGGGGAACCTACGAGCAGTACGTC. This translates into CATSRWGTYEQYV.

On this clone: A far larger clone differs by one base, so this is likely a read error. This specimen includes other DNA sequences encoding the same CDR3. This chain connects TRBV5-1 to TRBJ1-2, with TRBD1 as a possible D gene (5 bases). V was cut by 4 bases and J by 5 bases, with 18 bases left in between. This CDR3 region has 15 residues. The V gene's germline CDR1 is SGHRS and CDR2 YFSETQ. CDR3 DNA sequence: TGCGCCAGCAGCGGGCAGGGCGTGGAGTTTTATGGCTACACCTTC. Translating gives CASSGQGVEFYGYTF.